These 4 T cell receptor beta chains originate from one sample sequenced in a study of blood T cells in healthy people across ages. The authors ran a second PCR of about 7 to 11 cycles using a sample-barcoded 5' primer and a J-beta primer mix. TCRdb ran MiXCR on the 5' RACE reads and lists one entry per CDR3 protein. The table lists 1.5 million to 2 million distinct CDR3 sequences, roughly 27% of them singletons. The sample comprised blood. The receptors were gathered from a young woman in good health.

The chain employs TRBV5-6 and TRBJ2-7, with 8 positions matching TRBD1. Unmatched junction bases numbered 11, after V lost 1 base and J lost 2 bases. Germline assignment: CDR1 SGHDT and CDR2 YYEEEE. The CDR3 is 17 amino acids. This chain's CDR3 is CASSLRATGTGAYEQYF. CDR3 coding DNA: TGTGCCAGCAGCTTGAGAGCCACCGGGACAGGAGCCTACGAGCAGTACTTC.

The chain carries TRBV24-1 and TRBJ2-1; 7 bases agree with TRBD2. Germline V gives CDR1 KGHDR, CDR2 SFDVKD. The CDR3 contains 13 residues. V trimming: 3 bases; J trimming: 9 bases; junction bases outside the gene matches: 4. CDR3 in amino acids: CATSDPGGGEQFF. As DNA, the CDR3 is TGTGCCACCAGTGATCCCGGCGGGGGTGAGCAGTTCTTC.

This clonotype appeared a few times. The CDR3 DNA sequence: TGTGCCTGGTACCCAACTAGCGGGGCCTACAATGAGCAGTTCTTC. Its translation is CAWYPTSGAYNEQFF. The V gene is TRBV30, the J gene TRBJ2-1, with 10 bases lining up with TRBD2. Germline V lookup: CDR1 GTSNPN, CDR2 SVGIG (reference sequence). The ends lost 5 bases at V and 2 bases at J; junction bases unmatched: 6. The CDR3 totals 15 residues.

The gene calls are TRBV30 and TRBJ1-1; possibly TRBD1 for D (5 bases). The CDR3 has 14 residues. Germline CDR1 reads GTSNPN; CDR2 reads SVGIG (reference sequence). The V gene lost 3 bases and the J gene lost 6 bases, with 17 bases spanning the gap. CDR3: CAWRGRGSYAEAFF. The CDR3 bases are TGTGCCTGGAGGGGACGGGGAAGTTATGCTGAAGCTTTCTTT.